The rows below give T cell receptor beta chains drawn from one sample of a study of cytomegalovirus exposure and HLA in healthy donors. TCRdb's copy holds only in-frame clones and misses some; the assay was immunoSEQ multiplex PCR. Among about 200,000 clones listed, approximately 80% were seen once. Sequencing was done on a sample of PBMCs. The receptors were sampled from a woman younger than 45 in good health and CMV-seropositive. The CDR3 runs from the conserved cysteine through the conserved F or W.

V gene,J gene,CDR3 protein
TRBV5-6,TRBJ1-1,CASSLVGRPGPSAEAFF
TRBV9,TRBJ2-2,CASSGTGIAGELFF
TRBV9,TRBJ1-1,CASSVMPGNTEAFF
TRBV20-1,TRBJ1-2,CAGTSNYGYTF
TRBV4-2,TRBJ2-4,CASSQATSGRRAKNIQYF
TRBV18,TRBJ1-1,CASSSQTGSNTEAFF
TRBV6-5,TRBJ1-5,CASSYSQGVQPQHF
TRBV29-1,TRBJ2-1,CSVSSPGLAGKGPYNEQFF
TRBV28,TRBJ1-2,CASSIQGAAYGYTF
TRBV6-1,TRBJ2-1,CASRDSGGAYNEQFF
TRBV10-3,TRBJ2-7,CAISALGAGGSYEQYF
TRBV28,TRBJ2-1,CASSWGGAGGPYNEQFF
TRBV5-1,TRBJ1-2,CASSSGQGDGYTF
TRBV2,TRBJ1-1,CASSEAGGRITEAFF
TRBV29-1,TRBJ1-2,CSVSGSAGSGYTF
TRBV7-2,TRBJ1-1,CASSLVGPGGTEAFF
TRBV28,TRBJ1-2,CAITGGNGYTF
TRBV25-1,TRBJ2-1,CASSEAGGSHNEQFF
TRBV19,TRBJ2-7,CASTRGLAGDEQYF
TRBV5-8,TRBJ2-7,CASSLTDRPSYEQYF
TRBV11-2,TRBJ1-2,CASSLTTASNYGYTF
TRBV30,TRBJ2-5,CAWGIQAGGETQYF
TRBV2,TRBJ1-5,CASEIFPTGGLPQHF
TRBV5-1,TRBJ2-3,CASSFKRERRDTQYF
TRBV5-4,TRBJ1-2,CASSRTKGTAANYGYTF
TRBV5-6,TRBJ2-7,CASMKGAISEQYF
TRBV13,TRBJ2-5,CASSLGGGTDQETQYF
TRBV6-1,TRBJ2-7,CASSRTGVISNEQYF
TRBV30,TRBJ1-3,CAWSTTGTRGNTIYF